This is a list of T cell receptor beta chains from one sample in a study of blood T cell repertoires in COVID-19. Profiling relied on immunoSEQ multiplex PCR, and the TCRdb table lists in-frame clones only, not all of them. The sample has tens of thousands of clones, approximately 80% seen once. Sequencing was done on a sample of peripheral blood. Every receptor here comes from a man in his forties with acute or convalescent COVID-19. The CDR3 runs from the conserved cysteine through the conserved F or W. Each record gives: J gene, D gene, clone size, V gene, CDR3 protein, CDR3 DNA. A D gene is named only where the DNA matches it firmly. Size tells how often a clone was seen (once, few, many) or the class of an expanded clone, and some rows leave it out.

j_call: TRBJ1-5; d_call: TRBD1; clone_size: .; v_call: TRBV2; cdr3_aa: CASRGTGAQPQHF; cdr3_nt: TGTGCCAGCAGGGGGACAGGGGCTCAGCCCCAGCATTTT
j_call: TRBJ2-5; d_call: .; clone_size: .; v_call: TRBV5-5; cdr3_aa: CASSQLAETQYF; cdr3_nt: TGTGCCAGCAGCCAACTAGCAGAGACCCAGTACTTC
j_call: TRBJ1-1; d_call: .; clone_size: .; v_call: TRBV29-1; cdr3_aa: CSVARNSRGRAAEAFF; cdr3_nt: TGCAGCGTGGCACGAAATTCAAGGGGCAGGGCCGCCGAAGCTTTCTTT
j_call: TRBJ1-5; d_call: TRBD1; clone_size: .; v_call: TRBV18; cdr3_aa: CASSPGQERQPQHF; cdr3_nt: TGTGCCAGCTCACCCGGACAGGAAAGGCAGCCCCAGCATTTT
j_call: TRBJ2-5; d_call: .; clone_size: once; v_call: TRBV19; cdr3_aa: CASSSLGRGAWETQYF; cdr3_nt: TGTGCCAGTAGTTCCCTCGGTCGGGGAGCTTGGGAGACCCAGTACTTC
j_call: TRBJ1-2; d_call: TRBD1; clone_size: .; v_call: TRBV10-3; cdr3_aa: CAAGRQGANYGYTF; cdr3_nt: TGTGCCGCCGGACGACAGGGGGCTAACTATGGCTACACCTTC
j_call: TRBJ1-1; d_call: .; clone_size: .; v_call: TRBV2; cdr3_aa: CASTGLGMNTEAFF; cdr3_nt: TGTGCCAGTACAGGGCTCGGGATGAACACTGAAGCTTTCTTT
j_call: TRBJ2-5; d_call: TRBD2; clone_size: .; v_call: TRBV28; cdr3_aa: CASSDGTSGQETQYF; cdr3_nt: TGTGCCAGCAGCGACGGGACTAGCGGCCAAGAGACCCAGTACTTC
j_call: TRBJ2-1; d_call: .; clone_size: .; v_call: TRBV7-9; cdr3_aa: CASSLAAGINEQFF; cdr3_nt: TGTGCCAGCAGCTTAGCGGCGGGGATCAATGAGCAGTTCTTC
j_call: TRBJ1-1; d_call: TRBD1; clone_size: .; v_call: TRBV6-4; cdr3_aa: CASRGDRGSTEAFF; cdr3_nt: TGTGCCAGCAGGGGGGACAGGGGGTCCACTGAAGCTTTCTTT
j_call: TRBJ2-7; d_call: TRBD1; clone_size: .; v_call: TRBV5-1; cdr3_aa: CASSLADRTGLDEQYF; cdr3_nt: TGCGCCAGCAGCTTGGCGGACCGGACAGGGCTGGACGAGCAGTACTTC
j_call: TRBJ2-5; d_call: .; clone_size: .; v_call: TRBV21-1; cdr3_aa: CASSSTEGTEEETQYF; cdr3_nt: TGTGCCAGCAGCTCAACGGAGGGGACAGAAGAAGAGACCCAGTACTTC
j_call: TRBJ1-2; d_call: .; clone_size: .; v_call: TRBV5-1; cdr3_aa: CASSLRTERTTPSF; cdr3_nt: TGCGCCAGCAGCTTGCGGACAGAACGAACAACCCCCTCCTTC
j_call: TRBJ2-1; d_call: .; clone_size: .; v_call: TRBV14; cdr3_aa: CASSQGVGYQTRNEQFF; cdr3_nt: TGTGCCAGCAGCCAAGGGGTTGGGTACCAGACAAGGAATGAGCAGTTCTTC
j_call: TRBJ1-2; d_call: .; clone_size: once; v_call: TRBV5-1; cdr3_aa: CASSGESGGVNYGYTF; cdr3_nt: TGCGCCAGCAGCGGTGAGAGTGGAGGGGTGAACTATGGCTACACCTTC
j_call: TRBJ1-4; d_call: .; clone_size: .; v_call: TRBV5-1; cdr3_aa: CASSLAGSDGEKLFF; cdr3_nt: TGCGCCAGCAGCTTGGCCGGGTCCGACGGGGAAAAACTGTTTTTT
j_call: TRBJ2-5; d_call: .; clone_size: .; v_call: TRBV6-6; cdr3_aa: CASSYSRETQYF; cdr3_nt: TGTGCCAGCAGTTACTCTCGAGAGACCCAGTACTTC
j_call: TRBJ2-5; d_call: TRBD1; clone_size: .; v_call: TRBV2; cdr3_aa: CASSGDRGGRETQYF; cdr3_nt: TGTGCCAGCAGTGGGGACAGGGGTGGTAGGGAGACCCAGTACTTC
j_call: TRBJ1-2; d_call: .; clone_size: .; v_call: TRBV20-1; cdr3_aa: CSARGGTSETF; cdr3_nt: TGCAGTGCCCGGGGAGGGACTAGCGAAACCTTC
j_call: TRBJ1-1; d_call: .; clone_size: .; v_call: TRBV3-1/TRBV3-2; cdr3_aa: CASSQQATEAFF; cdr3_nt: TGTGCCAGCAGCCAACAGGCCACTGAAGCTTTCTTT
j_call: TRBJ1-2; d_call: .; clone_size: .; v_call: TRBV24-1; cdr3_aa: CATSAGTVDGYGYTF; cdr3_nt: TGTGCCACCAGTGCGGGGACTGTGGATGGCTATGGCTACACCTTC
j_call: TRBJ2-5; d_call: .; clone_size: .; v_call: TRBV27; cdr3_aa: CASSLFPGDIQETQYF; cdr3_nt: TGTGCCAGCAGTTTATTTCCAGGGGATATCCAAGAGACCCAGTACTTC
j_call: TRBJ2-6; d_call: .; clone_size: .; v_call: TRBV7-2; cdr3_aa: CASSFLATGANVLTF; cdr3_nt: TGTGCCAGCAGCTTTCTAGCAACTGGGGCCAACGTCCTGACTTTC
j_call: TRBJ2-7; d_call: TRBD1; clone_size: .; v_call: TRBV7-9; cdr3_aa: CASSLTGQDTYEQYF; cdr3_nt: TGTGCCAGCAGCTTGACTGGACAGGATACCTACGAGCAGTACTTC
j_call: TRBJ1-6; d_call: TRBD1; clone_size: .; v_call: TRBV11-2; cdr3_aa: CASSLRGTANSPLHF; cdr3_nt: TGTGCCAGCAGCTTACGGGGGACAGCGAATTCACCCCTCCACTTT
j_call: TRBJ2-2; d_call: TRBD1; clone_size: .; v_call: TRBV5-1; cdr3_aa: CASRATEGATGELFF; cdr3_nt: TGCGCCAGCAGAGCTACAGAGGGGGCCACCGGGGAGCTGTTTTTT
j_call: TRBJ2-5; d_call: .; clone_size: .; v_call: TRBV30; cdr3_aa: CAWNNLRVTQYF; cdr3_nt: TGTGCCTGGAATAATCTCCGGGTGACCCAGTACTTC
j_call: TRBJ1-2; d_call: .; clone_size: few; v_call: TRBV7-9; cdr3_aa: CASSLGAGPGYTF; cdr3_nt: TGTGCCAGCAGCTTAGGAGCGGGTCCCGGCTACACCTTC